The source of this T cell receptor beta chain is a study of T cell repertoires in cytomegalovirus infection. The count of this clonotype is one. Its cognate antigen is unknown. TCRdb independently ran MiXCR on the reads; one entry per CDR3 protein. The table lists a few hundred thousand distinct CDR3 sequences, approximately 30% of them singletons. The CDR3 covers 12 residues. Trimming stripped 3 bases from V and 4 bases from J, with 4 bases between. Germline-derived CDR1 and CDR2 are SGHDN and FVKESK. The specimen comprised cultured PBMCs, sampled from culture after CMV antigen stimulation. The receptor's source is a human donor in good health (CMV status not recorded). Some clones in this sample may be carry-over from other donors' samples. The chain uses TRBV14 and TRBJ1-3; no clear D. CDR3 loop: CASSHKGNTIYF. Here the CDR3 DNA reads TGTGCCAGCAGCCATAAAGGAAACACCATATATTTT.